This entry features one TCR beta chain sequence. V lost 6 bases, J lost 0 bases, and 17 bases lay in between. This CDR3 is 17 amino acids long. Germline CDR1 reads SNHLY; CDR2 reads FYNNEI. Authors' processing steps: Nucleated cell counts were estimated from reference gene primer amplification. Some clones are missing from TCRdb's copy, which holds only in-frame ones; the method was immunoSEQ multiplex PCR. That table is the source of V, J and clone size, and D and trimming were worked out from the DNA. Among 130,000 to 150,000 clones, more than 70% were seen once, and the ten largest hold about 2.5%. The record originates from a study of blood T cell repertoires in COVID-19. Study-wide background: The samples span acute and convalescent COVID-19 from the United States, Italy and Spain. PBMCs, B-cell-depleted T cells, or T cells were the source of the cDNA or gDNA that made up the material.

The source is a human donor in a cohort sampled during active COVID-19. Source material: peripheral blood. The V and J genes are TRBV2 and TRBJ2-2; the D gene is possibly TRBD2 (7 bases). CDR3 loop: CASRLLTGRANTGELFF. CDR3 in DNA: TGTGCCAGCAGATTACTCACAGGGAGGGCGAACACCGGGGAGCTGTTTTTT.